The next 25 T cell receptor beta chains were all read from a single sample in a study of cytomegalovirus exposure and HLA in healthy donors. PCR amplification relied on 60 Vbeta primers (plus 13 Jbeta primers). The repertoire was sequenced with immunoSEQ multiplex PCR; TCRdb's copy has only in-frame clones and lacks some. Its table lists roughly 75,000 clones. Sequencing used PBMCs. The origin of the receptors is a boy aged 5-17 years in good health and CMV-seronegative.

The CDR3 nucleotides are TGTGCCAGCAGCTCGGACCCGACAGGGGTTCCGAGGCAAGAGACCCAGTACTTC. Translation: CASSSDPTGVPRQETQYF. The rearrangement joins TRBV7-8 to TRBJ2-5; 8 positions agree with TRBD1. Germline trimming cut 4 bases from V and 2 bases from J; bases unmatched to any gene: 15. Germline CDR1 is SGHVS and CDR2 is FQNEAQ. There are 18 residues in the CDR3. Drawing the rest from reference TRBV7-8 and TRBJ2-5, the complete variable domain is GAGVSQSPRYKVAKRGQDVALRCDPISGHVSLFWYQQALGQGPEFLTYFQNEAQLDKSGLPSDRFFAERPEGSVSTLKIQRTQQEDSAVYLCASSSDPTGVPRQETQYFGPGTRLLVL.

The V and J genes are TRBV2 and TRBJ1-1, with 10 bases lining up with TRBD1. This CDR3 has 15 residues. The J segment lost 5 bases and the V segment lost 6 bases, leaving 9 bases of the junction unmatched. CDR1 and CDR2 from the germline V gene are SNHLY and FYNNEI. The CDR3 DNA reads TGTGCCAGCAGGGATGGACAGGGGGGAGGTACTGAAGCTTTCTTT. It yields the protein CASRDGQGGGTEAFF.

This chain links TRBV29-1 with TRBJ2-7, with 9 bases aligning to TRBD2. The J segment lost 2 bases and the V segment lost 7 bases, leaving 9 bases of the junction unmatched. Per the germline V gene, CDR1 is SQVTM and CDR2 is ANQGSEA. The CDR3 spans 14 residues. CDR3 sequence (DNA): TGCAGCGGAAGAACTAGCGGGCCCGCCTACGAGCAGTACTTC. It translates to CSGRTSGPAYEQYF.

The CDR3 reads CASSPSGADTQYF. In nucleotides, the CDR3 is TGTGCCAGCTCCCCAAGCGGCGCAGATACGCAGTATTTT. J is TRBJ2-3 and V is TRBV18; D is perhaps TRBD2 (5 bases). V lost 6 bases, J lost 4 bases, and 11 bases lay in between. Germline CDR1 KGHSH, CDR2 LQKENI. The CDR3 spans 13 residues.

V gene TRBV5-1 combines with J gene TRBJ2-7, with 9 positions matching TRBD2. Germline CDR1 and CDR2: SGHRS and YFSETQ. This CDR3 spans 16 amino acids. V dropped 5 bases and J dropped 1; count of bases not matched to a gene: 10. CDR3 DNA sequence: TGCGCCAGCAGTGCGGGAGGGCCACAATGGTCCTACGAGCAGTACTTC. This codes for CASSAGGPQWSYEQYF.

This chain uses TRBV9 with TRBJ2-7; 7 positions match TRBD2. The CDR3 totals 16 residues. Losses at the gene ends were 4 bases for V and 0 bases for J; bases not matched to a gene: 10. The germline gives CDR1 SGDLS, CDR2 YYNGEE. CDR3 protein: CASSKRGLAASYEQYF. As DNA, the CDR3 is TGTGCCAGCAGCAAAAGAGGTCTAGCGGCCTCCTACGAGCAGTACTTC.

V gene TRBV5-1 combines with J gene TRBJ1-1, with 8 bases lining up with TRBD1. CDR3 size: 16 residues. CDR1 SGHRS and CDR2 YFSETQ come from the germline V gene. With 2 bases clipped from V and 0 bases from J, the junction kept 6 bases outside the gene matches. The CDR3 region is CASSFGTGSMNTEAFF. In DNA form, the CDR3 reads TGCGCCAGCAGCTTTGGGACAGGAAGCATGAACACTGAAGCTTTCTTT.

The chain combines TRBV4-3 with TRBJ2-5; D not certain. The J call could be wrong; TRBJ2-7 is a better fit for the DNA end. The V gene's germline CDR1 is LGHNA and CDR2 YSLEER. The CDR3 runs to 12 residues. In DNA form, the CDR3 reads TGCGCCAGCAGCCAACAAGGAGACGAGCAGTACTTC. Encoded protein: CASSQQGDEQYF.

The CDR3 region is CASLRASGSYNEQFF. DNA for the CDR3: TGTGCCAGCCTACGGGCTAGCGGGTCCTACAATGAGCAGTTCTTC. The genes are TRBV7-8 and TRBJ2-1, with 8 bases lining up with TRBD2. V was clipped by 8 bases and J by 1 base; unmatched bases: 7. The CDR3 has 15 residues. The germline gives CDR1 SGHVS, CDR2 FQNEAQ.

The CDR3 sequence: CASSLAGQSYGYTF. The CDR3 DNA reads TGTGCCAGCAGCTTGGCCGGACAGAGCTATGGCTACACCTTC. V and J are TRBV5-4 and TRBJ1-2; a possible D gene is TRBD1 (6 bases). Trimming took 0 bases from V and 4 from J, leaving 10 bases between them. In germline, CDR1 is SGHNT, CDR2 YYREEE (reference sequence). The CDR3 is made up of 14 amino acids.

The V and J genes are TRBV10-3 and TRBJ2-2; 7 nucleotides line up with TRBD1. Trimming cost V 6 bases and J 0 bases; bases outside gene matches: 4. Germline lookup yields CDR1 ENHRY and CDR2 SYGVKD. The CDR3 runs 15 residues. CDR3 protein: CAISGTDTNTGELFF. The CDR3, as DNA: TGTGCCATCAGCGGGACAGATACGAACACCGGGGAGCTGTTTTTT.

This chain connects TRBV7-9 to TRBJ2-3, with a weak D call TRBD2 (6 bases). Germline CDR1 SEHNR, CDR2 FQNEAQ (reference sequence). This CDR3 contains 14 residues. Between the trimmed V and J ends, which lost 8 bases and 2 bases, there was a span of 14 bases. CDR3 nucleotides: TGTGCCAGCCGGAGACTAGACACCACAGATACGCAGTATTTT. Translated, it gives CASRRLDTTDTQYF.

This chain uses TRBV7-9 with TRBJ1-5, with TRBD1 identical over 9 bases. The germline V gene encodes CDR1 SEHNR and CDR2 FQNEAQ (reference sequence). The CDR3 consists of 17 residues. V dropped 1 base and J dropped 7; count of bases not matched to a gene: 11. CDR3 in DNA: TGTGCCAGCAGCTTAGGGTCCACAGGGGGCGTAGAGCAGCCCCAGCATTTT. This gives the protein CASSLGSTGGVEQPQHF.

V usage is TRBV30 and J usage is TRBJ2-7, with 7 bases identical to TRBD1. CDR1 is GTSNPN and CDR2 is SVGIG in the germline V gene (reference sequence). There are 13 residues in the CDR3. Trimming removed 2 bases from V and 3 bases from J; junction bases left unmatched: 4. CDR3 coding DNA: TGTGCCTGGAGTCCTCGACAGGGCTACGAGCAGTACTTC. Its translation is CAWSPRQGYEQYF.

The chain uses TRBV6-5 and TRBJ2-2; D unclear. CDR3 length equals 14 residues. Germline assignment: CDR1 MNHEY and CDR2 SVGAGI. V lost 7 bases to trimming and J lost 0 bases, with 9 bases between them. The CDR3 nucleotides are TGTGCCAGCACGAGGCGTCCGAACACCGGGGAGCTGTTTTTT. Protein sequence: CASTRRPNTGELFF.

The gene calls are TRBV19 and TRBJ1-1, with TRBD1 matching 8 bases. The CDR3 covers 16 residues. J gave up 4 bases and V 3 bases, and 10 bases lay outside the gene matches. Per germline, CDR1 LNHDA and CDR2 SQIVND (reference sequence). The CDR3 nucleotides are TGTGCCAGTAGTATTATGGGCGCAACAGGGGGCACTGAAGCTTTCTTT. Amino acids: CASSIMGATGGTEAFF.

This rearrangement joins TRBV25-1 to TRBJ2-3; D not certain. V lost 3 bases, J lost 0 bases, and 4 bases lay in between. From germline, CDR1 is MGHDK and CDR2 SYGVNS. The CDR3 spans 13 residues. CDR3 amino acids: CASSDISTDTQYF. The CDR3 nucleotides read TGTGCCAGCAGTGATATTAGCACAGATACGCAGTATTTT.

The gene calls are TRBV5-1 and TRBJ2-7; 10 bases match TRBD2. Trimming cost V 4 bases and J 0 bases; bases outside gene matches: 4. The CDR3 contains 15 residues. CDR1 and CDR2 from the germline V gene are SGHRS and YFSETQ. The CDR3 loop is CASSVSGRDSYEQYF. In DNA form, the CDR3 reads TGCGCCAGCAGCGTAAGCGGGAGGGACTCCTACGAGCAGTACTTC.

The chain couples TRBV5-1 to TRBJ1-2; D unclear. The germline V and J ends were trimmed by 2 bases and 3 bases, with 14 bases remaining between them. This CDR3 is built from 15 residues. CDR1 SGHRS and CDR2 YFSETQ come from the germline V gene. In nucleotides, the CDR3 is TGCGCCAGCAGCTTCATAGTAGCGGCGGACTATGGCTACACCTTC. It translates to CASSFIVAADYGYTF.

V and J are TRBV9 and TRBJ1-2; weak D call: TRBD1 (6 bases). Per germline, CDR1 SGDLS and CDR2 YYNGEE. V shed 0 bases and J shed 4 bases, with 7 bases lying between them. The CDR3 has 13 amino acids. CDR3 residues: CASSVEGGYGYTF. CDR3 in DNA: TGTGCCAGCAGCGTAGAAGGGGGCTATGGCTACACCTTC.

V and J are TRBV4-3 and TRBJ2-1, with 10 bases lining up with TRBD2. This CDR3 region has 15 residues. From germline, CDR1 is LGHNA and CDR2 YSLEER. With 2 bases clipped from V and 5 bases from J, the junction kept 3 bases outside the gene matches. CDR3 nucleotides: TGCGCCAGCAGCCAATTAGCGGGAGGTAACAATGAGCAGTTCTTC. Its translation is CASSQLAGGNNEQFF.

The V gene is TRBV6-6, the J gene TRBJ2-7, with 9 bases aligning to TRBD2. The CDR3 is 15 amino acids. Germline assignment: CDR1 MNHNY and CDR2 SVGAGI (reference sequence). V gave up 2 bases and J gave up 5 bases; unmatched junction bases: 7. The CDR3: CASSYDPGLAHEQYF. CDR3 sequence (DNA): TGTGCCAGCAGTTACGACCCGGGACTAGCCCACGAGCAGTACTTC.

The chain has TRBV5-6 and TRBJ2-5; D is uncertain. This CDR3 spans 15 amino acids. V dropped 0 bases and J dropped 2 bases, with 11 bases sitting between them. From germline, CDR1 is SGHDT and CDR2 YYEEEE. The CDR3 region is CASSLVGGSQETQYF. The CDR3 DNA reads TGTGCCAGCAGCTTGGTTGGCGGCAGTCAAGAGACCCAGTACTTC.

The chain uses TRBV7-6 and TRBJ2-5; 10 nucleotides agree with TRBD2. J was trimmed by 1 base and V by 5 bases; bases with no gene match: 7. Germline assignment: CDR1 SGHVS and CDR2 FNYEAQ. This CDR3 spans 16 amino acids. The CDR3 loop reads CASSHRTSGFQETQYF. The DNA for the CDR3 is TGTGCCAGCAGCCACCGGACTAGCGGATTCCAAGAGACCCAGTACTTC.

Details on this clone: Sequence at one end of the junction differs from germline and may be a read error. The J gene is TRBJ2-3, the V gene TRBV30; perhaps TRBD1 as D (7 bases). This CDR3 has 15 residues. CDR1 is GTSNPN, CDR2 SVGIG, per germline (reference sequence). The CDR3 region is CAGSTPGGLADTQYF. CDR3 nucleotides: TGTGCCGGGAGTACCCCAGGGGGGCTAGCAGATACGCAGTATTTT.